This is a list of T cell receptor beta chains from one sample in a study of sequential checkpoint blockade in melanoma. Method: immunoSEQ multiplex PCR; TCRdb's copy keeps in-frame clones and lacks some. The sample carries 9,500 to 15,000 clones, 82% recorded once. The specimen comprised CD8+ T cells sorted from blood (inferred from file names), sampled from a patient given nivolumab and ipilimumab in sequence. These receptors were collected from a human donor with melanoma. Both conserved end residues are part of each CDR3. D genes are given only for firm matches. Size tells how often a clone was seen (once, few, many) or the class of an expanded clone, and some rows leave it out.

>-|-|TRBV27|TRBJ2-1
CASSLSGPYNEQFF
TGTGCCAGCAGTTTATCGGGCCCTTACAATGAGCAGTTCTTC
>-|TRBD2|TRBV19|TRBJ2-5
CASSLAGGPRETQYF
TGTGCGAGCTCATTAGCGGGGGGGCCGCGGGAGACCCAGTACTTC
>-|-|TRBV18|TRBJ2-3
CASSPPLGAESDTQYF
TGTGCCAGCTCACCACCACTGGGGGCCGAATCAGATACGCAGTATTTT
>-|-|TRBV21-1|TRBJ2-1
CASSKGALADSEQLF
TGTGCCAGCAGCAAAGGGGCCCTAGCGGACAGTGAGCAGCTCTTC
>-|TRBD1|TRBV2|TRBJ1-2
CASSDPRDRGSYGYTF
TGTGCCAGCAGTGACCCCCGGGACAGGGGATCCTATGGCTACACCTTC
>-|-|TRBV7-6|TRBJ1-5
CASGQGSNQPQHF
TGTGCCTCCGGTCAGGGTAGCAATCAGCCCCAGCATTTT
>-|TRBD2|TRBV9|TRBJ2-7
CASSDGAGAGEQYF
TGTGCCAGCAGCGATGGGGCGGGAGCAGGCGAGCAGTACTTC
>few|TRBD2|TRBV19|TRBJ2-3
CASSPWVAGPTDTQYF
TGTGCCAGTAGTCCCTGGGTAGCGGGGCCCACAGATACGCAGTATTTT
>-|-|TRBV6-6|TRBJ1-4
CASTDSQTNEKLFF
TGTGCCAGCACCGACAGTCAAACTAATGAAAAACTGTTTTTT
>-|-|TRBV7-2|TRBJ2-7
CASSPPRSGAYEQYF
TGTGCCAGCAGCCCCCCCAGGTCAGGGGCCTACGAGCAGTACTTC
>-|TRBD2|TRBV27|TRBJ2-1
CASSSLISGGPNEQFF
TGTGCCAGCAGTTCCCTCATTAGCGGGGGACCGAATGAGCAGTTCTTC
>-|-|TRBV4-1|TRBJ1-2
CASSQELGVSNYGYTF
TGCGCCAGCAGCCAAGAGCTGGGCGTTTCAAACTATGGCTACACCTTC
>-|TRBD1|TRBV9|TRBJ2-3
CASSKQGASADTQYF
TGTGCCAGCAGCAAACAGGGGGCGTCAGCGGATACGCAGTATTTT
>-|TRBD2|TRBV19|TRBJ2-3
CASSILGLAGSTDTQYF
TGTGCCAGTAGTATACTAGGACTAGCGGGGAGCACAGATACGCAGTATTTT
>-|TRBD1|TRBV7-9|TRBJ1-1
CASSFGTGVGTEAFF
TGTGCCAGCAGCTTCGGGACAGGGGTGGGCACTGAAGCTTTCTTT
>-|TRBD1|TRBV4-2|TRBJ2-1
CASSPGTGHEQFF
TGTGCCAGCAGCCCCGGGACAGGGCATGAGCAGTTCTTC
>-|-|TRBV6-1|TRBJ2-5
CASSEIWGGETQYF
TGTGCCAGCAGTGAAATTTGGGGAGGAGAGACCCAGTACTTC
>-|TRBD1|TRBV7-3|TRBJ1-2
CASSSATGSYTF
TGTGCCAGCAGTTCCGCGACAGGGAGCTACACCTTC
>-|-|TRBV5-6|TRBJ1-3
CASSPPMAASGNTIYF
TGTGCCAGCAGCCCTCCAATGGCGGCCTCTGGAAACACCATATATTTT
>-|-|TRBV6-6|TRBJ2-7
CASSYEETDSYEQYF
TGTGCCAGCAGTTACGAGGAGACAGACTCCTACGAGCAGTACTTC
>-|-|TRBV7-7|TRBJ2-1
CASSSTGNEQFF
TGTGCCAGCAGCTCGACTGGCAATGAGCAGTTCTTC
>-|-|TRBV5-1|TRBJ1-2
CASSEYIGANYGYTF
TGCGCCAGCAGCGAGTATATAGGAGCAAACTATGGCTACACCTTC
>-|TRBD2|TRBV30|TRBJ2-1
CAWSGIGTTETYNEQFF
TGTGCCTGGAGTGGAATCGGGACTACCGAAACATACAATGAGCAGTTCTTC
>-|TRBD1|TRBV27|TRBJ1-2
CASSLAGGFGYGYTF
TGTGCCAGCAGTTTAGCAGGGGGGTTTGGCTATGGCTACACCTTC
>once|-|TRBV19|TRBJ2-1
CASSLVRSERQFF
TGTGCCAGTAGTCTGGTCCGAAGCGAACGGCAGTTCTTC
>-|-|TRBV7-6|TRBJ1-5
CASSLSEEPNQPQHF
TGTGCCAGCAGCTTAAGTGAGGAACCCAATCAGCCCCAGCATTTT
>once|TRBD1|TRBV28|TRBJ2-7
CASRSYRGPVPYEQYF
TGTGCCAGCAGAAGCTACAGGGGCCCCGTGCCCTACGAGCAGTACTTC
>-|TRBD1|TRBV9|TRBJ1-1
CASSELDRVINTEAFF
TGTGCCAGCAGCGAGTTGGACAGGGTTATAAACACTGAAGCTTTCTTT
>-|-|TRBV6-5|TRBJ1-2
CASSPQGGSTGYTF
TGTGCCAGCAGTCCCCAGGGAGGCAGCACGGGCTACACCTTC
>-|TRBD1|TRBV5-1|TRBJ2-7
CASSLTGGEQYF
TGCGCCAGCAGCTTAACAGGGGGCGAGCAGTACTTC
>-|-|TRBV6-6|TRBJ2-3
CASSYARADTQYF
TGTGCCAGCAGTTACGCCCGGGCAGATACGCAGTATTTT
>-|-|TRBV7-9|TRBJ1-2
CASSLSGFDGGDYGYTF
TGTGCCAGCAGCTTGTCAGGGTTCGACGGGGGGGACTATGGCTACACCTTC
>once|TRBD1|TRBV2|TRBJ2-3
CARRNRGEGTDTQYF
TGTGCCAGACGAAACAGGGGAGAGGGCACAGATACGCAGTATTTT
>-|TRBD2|TRBV27|TRBJ2-7
CASSLSGGAGGEQYF
TGTGCCAGCAGTTTATCCGGGGGGGCTGGGGGTGAGCAGTACTTC
>-|-|TRBV27|TRBJ1-1
CASSLTGIITEAFF
TGTGCCAGCAGTTTGACAGGTATAATCACTGAAGCTTTCTTT
>-|-|TRBV2|TRBJ2-7
CASSPDRNYYEQYF
TGTGCCAGCAGTCCAGACAGGAATTACTACGAGCAGTACTTC
>-|-|TRBV27|TRBJ1-5
CASSSGDSNQPQHF
TGTGCCAGCAGTTCCGGGGATAGCAATCAGCCCCAGCATTTT
>-|-|TRBV28|TRBJ2-1
CATNRVSYNEQFF
TGTGCCACCAACAGGGTCTCCTACAATGAGCAGTTCTTC